This T cell receptor beta chain was profiled in a study of vaccination effects on CD4 cells after COVID-19. Points from the study as a whole: By a late point after vaccination, infection- and vaccine-induced clones had shrunk markedly through clonal contraction.

CDR3 length equals 14 residues. Germline V gene sequence: CDR1 LGHDT, CDR2 YNNKEL (reference sequence). V dropped 6 bases and J dropped 0 bases, with 11 bases sitting between them. In the ViraFEST assay, antigen-specific CD4+ clonotypes were identified by expansion after peptide-pool stimulation. When about ten days of culture had elapsed, CD4+ T cells were isolated. Every participant took two doses of the BNT162b2 or mRNA-1273 vaccine. Sequenced by immunoSEQ multiplex PCR; TCRdb stores in-frame clones only, minus some. The table lists 25,000 to 30,000 clones, 74% of them singletons, with about 14% in the top ten. As to this clone: Its antigen is not identified.

This sequence joins TRBV3-1 (or the pseudogene TRBV3-2) and TRBJ1-1; the D is unclear. The sequencing used CD4+ T cells from PBMCs cultured with HCoV-229E spike peptides, collected after COVID-19 vaccination. The TCR sequence derives from a human donor who received a COVID-19 vaccine. CDR3 DNA sequence: TGTGCCAGCAGTTTCGCCCGGGTGAACACTGAAGCTTTCTTT. It is translated as CASSFARVNTEAFF.